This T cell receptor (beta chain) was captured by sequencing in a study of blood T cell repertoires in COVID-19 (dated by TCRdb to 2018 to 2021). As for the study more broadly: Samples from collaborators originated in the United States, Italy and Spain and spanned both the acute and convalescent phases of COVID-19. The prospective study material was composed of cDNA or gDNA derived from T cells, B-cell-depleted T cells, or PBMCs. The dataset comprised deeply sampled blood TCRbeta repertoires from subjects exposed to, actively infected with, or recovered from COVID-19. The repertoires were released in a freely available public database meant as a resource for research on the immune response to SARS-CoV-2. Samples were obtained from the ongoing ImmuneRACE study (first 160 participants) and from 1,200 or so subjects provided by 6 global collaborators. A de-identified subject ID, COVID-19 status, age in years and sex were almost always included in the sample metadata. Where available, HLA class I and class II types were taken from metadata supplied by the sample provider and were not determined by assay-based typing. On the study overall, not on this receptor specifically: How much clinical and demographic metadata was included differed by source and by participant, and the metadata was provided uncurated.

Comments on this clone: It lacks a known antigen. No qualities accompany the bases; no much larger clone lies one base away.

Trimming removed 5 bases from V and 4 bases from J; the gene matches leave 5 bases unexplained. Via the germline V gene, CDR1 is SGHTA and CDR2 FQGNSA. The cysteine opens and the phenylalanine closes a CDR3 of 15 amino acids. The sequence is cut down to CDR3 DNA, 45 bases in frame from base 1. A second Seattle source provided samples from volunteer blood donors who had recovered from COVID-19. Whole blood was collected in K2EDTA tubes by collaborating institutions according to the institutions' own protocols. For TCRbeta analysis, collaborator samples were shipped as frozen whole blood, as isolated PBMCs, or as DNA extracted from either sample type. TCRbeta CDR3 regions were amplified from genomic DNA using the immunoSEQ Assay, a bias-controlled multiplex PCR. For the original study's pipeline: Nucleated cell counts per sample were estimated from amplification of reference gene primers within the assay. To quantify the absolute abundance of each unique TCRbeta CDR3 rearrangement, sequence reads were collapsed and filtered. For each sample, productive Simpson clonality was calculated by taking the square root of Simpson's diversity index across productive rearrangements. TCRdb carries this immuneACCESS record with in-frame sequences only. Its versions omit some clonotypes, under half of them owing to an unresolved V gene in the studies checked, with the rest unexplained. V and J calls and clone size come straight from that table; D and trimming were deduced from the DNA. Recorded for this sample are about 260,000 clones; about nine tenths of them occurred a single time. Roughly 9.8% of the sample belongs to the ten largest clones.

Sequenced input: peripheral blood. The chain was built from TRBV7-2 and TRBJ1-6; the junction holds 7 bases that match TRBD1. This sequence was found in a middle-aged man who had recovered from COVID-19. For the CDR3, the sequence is CASSRDRVYNSPLHF. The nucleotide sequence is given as TGTGCCAGCAGCCGCGACAGGGTATATAATTCACCCCTCCACTTT. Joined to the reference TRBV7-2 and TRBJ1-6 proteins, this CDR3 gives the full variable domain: GAGVSQSPSNKVTEKGKDVELRCDPISGHTALYWYRQSLGQGLEFLIYFQGNSAPDKSGLPSDRFSAERTGGSVSTLTIQRTQQEDSAVYLCASSRDRVYNSPLHFGNGTRLTVT.